This T cell receptor (beta chain) was documented in a study of blood T cell repertoires in COVID-19. Method: immunoSEQ multiplex PCR; TCRdb's copy keeps in-frame clones and lacks some. The repertoire holds about 330,000 clones, with 80% to 90% as singletons. The CDR3 length is 12 residues. Germline CDR1 reads LNHDA; CDR2 reads SQIVND (reference sequence). J lost 8 bases, V lost 9 bases, and 7 bases had no gene match. Adults between about 18 and 89 years of age took part from fewer than 30 US areas. Participants' own reports of clinical history determined their cohort assignment. Cohort 3 recovery required two negative PCRs, clearance, or symptom resolution.

The sequenced material came from PBMCs or T cells enriched from blood (not recorded which). This clonotype was obtained from a woman between 25 and 40 years old who had recovered from COVID-19. V usage is TRBV19 and J usage is TRBJ1-2, with TRBD1 matching over 9 bases. For the CDR3, the DNA is TGTGCCAGCAAAACAGGGGGCTGGGGCTACACCTTC. It yields the protein CASKTGGWGYTF. Together with reference TRBV19 and TRBJ1-2, the CDR3 gives the full variable domain: DGGITQSPKYLFRKEGQNVTLSCEQNLNHDAMYWYRQDPGQGLRLIYYSQIVNDFQKGDIAEGYSVSREKKESFPLTVTSAQKNPTAFYLCASKTGGWGYTFGSGTRLTVV.